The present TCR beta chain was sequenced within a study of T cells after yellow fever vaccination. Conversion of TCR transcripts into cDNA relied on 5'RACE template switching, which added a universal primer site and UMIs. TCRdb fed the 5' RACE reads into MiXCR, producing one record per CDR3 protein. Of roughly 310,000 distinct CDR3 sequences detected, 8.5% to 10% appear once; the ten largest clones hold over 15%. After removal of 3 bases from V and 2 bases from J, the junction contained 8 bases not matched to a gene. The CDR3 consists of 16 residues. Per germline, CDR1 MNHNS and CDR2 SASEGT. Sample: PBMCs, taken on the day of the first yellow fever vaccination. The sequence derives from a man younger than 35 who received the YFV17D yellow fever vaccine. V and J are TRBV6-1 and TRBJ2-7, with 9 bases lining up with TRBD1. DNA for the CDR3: TGTGCCAGCAGTGAGGATACCGGGACAGGGCCCTACGAGCAGTACTTC. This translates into CASSEDTGTGPYEQYF.